This T cell receptor (beta chain) is from a study of regulatory T cells in long-lasting Graves disease. Study observations and caveats: TRBV28, TRBJ1-2 and TRBJ2-5 were favored in persistent disease. TCR diversity was lower in persistent than newly diagnosed Graves' disease.

A few counts support this clonotype. Its antigen is undetermined. V was trimmed by 0 bases and J by 2 bases, leaving 14 bases between them. Germline lookup yields CDR1 GTSNPN and CDR2 SVGIG (reference sequence). CDR3 size: 15 residues. Arm-PCR of CDR3 regions with iRepertoire HTBI primers generated TCR beta libraries. TCRdb itself ran the multiplex PCR reads through MiXCR, one entry per CDR3 protein. The table lists around 450,000 distinct CDR3 sequences, about 22% of them singletons, with more than 6% in the top ten. As for time point: persistent/refractory GD, antithyroid drugs over 5 years with positive TRAb. PBMC RNA was the source of the TCR library. An endocrinology department in Xi'an, China, supplied the patients.

The source is a female donor with Graves disease. The sequencing here drew on peripheral blood mononuclear cells (PBMCs), taken when the disease was refractory, from a patient treated with antithyroid drugs. The chain is built from TRBV30 and TRBJ2-7; no clear D. The CDR3 sequence is CAWSVPWPRTYEQYF. The CDR3 DNA follows: TGTGCCTGGAGTGTACCGTGGCCCAGGACCTACGAGCAGTACTTC.